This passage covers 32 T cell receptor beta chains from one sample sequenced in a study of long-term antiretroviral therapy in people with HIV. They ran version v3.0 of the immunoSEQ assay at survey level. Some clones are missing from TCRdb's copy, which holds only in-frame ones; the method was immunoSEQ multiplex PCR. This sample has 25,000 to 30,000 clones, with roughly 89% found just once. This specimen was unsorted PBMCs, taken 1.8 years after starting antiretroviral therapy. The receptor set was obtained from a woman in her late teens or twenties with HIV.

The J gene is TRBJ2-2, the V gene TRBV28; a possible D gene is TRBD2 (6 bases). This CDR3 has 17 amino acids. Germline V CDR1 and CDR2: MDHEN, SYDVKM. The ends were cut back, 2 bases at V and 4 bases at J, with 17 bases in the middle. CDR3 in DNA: TGTGCCAGCAGTTTACCTCCAGGGAGGTTGGGCACCGGGGAGCTGTTTTTT. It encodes CASSLPPGRLGTGELFF. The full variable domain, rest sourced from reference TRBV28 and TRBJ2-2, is DVKVTQSSRYLVKRTGEKVFLECVQDMDHENMFWYRQDPGLGLRLIYFSYDVKMKEKGDIPEGYSVSREKKERFSLILESASTNQTSMYLCASSLPPGRLGTGELFFGEGSRLTVL.

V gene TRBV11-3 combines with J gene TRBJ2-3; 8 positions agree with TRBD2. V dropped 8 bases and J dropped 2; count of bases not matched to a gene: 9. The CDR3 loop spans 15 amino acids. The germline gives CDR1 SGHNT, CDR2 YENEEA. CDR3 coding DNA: TGTGCCAGCGGCCAGTCGACTAGCGCCACAGATACGCAGTATTTT. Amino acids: CASGQSTSATDTQYF.

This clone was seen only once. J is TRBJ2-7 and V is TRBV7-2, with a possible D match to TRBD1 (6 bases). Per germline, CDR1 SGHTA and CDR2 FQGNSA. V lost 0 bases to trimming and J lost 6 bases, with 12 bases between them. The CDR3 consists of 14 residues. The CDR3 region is CASSLARGGAEQYF. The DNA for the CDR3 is TGTGCCAGCAGCTTAGCGCGAGGGGGAGCCGAGCAGTACTTC.

The CDR3 bases are TGTGCCAGTAGTATATTGTCTAGCACAGATACGCAGTATTTT. Its protein is CASSILSSTDTQYF. V and J are TRBV19 and TRBJ2-3; no clear D. Trimming took off 2 bases at V and 0 bases at J, with 6 bases between the two ends. CDR1 LNHDA and CDR2 SQIVND come from the germline V gene (reference sequence). The CDR3 is made up of 14 amino acids.

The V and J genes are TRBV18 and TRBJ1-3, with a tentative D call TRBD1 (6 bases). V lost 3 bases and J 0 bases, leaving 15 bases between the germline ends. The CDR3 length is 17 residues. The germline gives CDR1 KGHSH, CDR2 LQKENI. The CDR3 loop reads CASSPPQGYDSGNTIYF. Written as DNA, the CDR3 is TGTGCCAGCTCACCCCCACAGGGTTACGACTCTGGAAACACCATATATTTT.

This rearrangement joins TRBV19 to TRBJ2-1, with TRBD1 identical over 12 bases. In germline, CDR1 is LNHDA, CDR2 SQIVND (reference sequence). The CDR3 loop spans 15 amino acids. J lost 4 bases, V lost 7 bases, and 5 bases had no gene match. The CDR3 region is CASTPGQGAYNEQFF. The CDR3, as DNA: TGTGCCAGTACCCCGGGACAGGGGGCTTACAATGAGCAGTTCTTC.

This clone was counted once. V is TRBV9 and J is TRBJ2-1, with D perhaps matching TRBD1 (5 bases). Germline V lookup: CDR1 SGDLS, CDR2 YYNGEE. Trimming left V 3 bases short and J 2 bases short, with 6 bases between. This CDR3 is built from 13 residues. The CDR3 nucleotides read TGTGCCAGCAGCGGGACACCCTACAATGAGCAGTTCTTC. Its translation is CASSGTPYNEQFF.

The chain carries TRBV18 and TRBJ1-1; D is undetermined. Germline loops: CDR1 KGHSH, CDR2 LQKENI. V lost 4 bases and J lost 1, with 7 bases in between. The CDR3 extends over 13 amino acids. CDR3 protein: CASSLSTNTEAFF. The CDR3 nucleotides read TGTGCCAGCTCACTAAGTACGAACACTGAAGCTTTCTTT.

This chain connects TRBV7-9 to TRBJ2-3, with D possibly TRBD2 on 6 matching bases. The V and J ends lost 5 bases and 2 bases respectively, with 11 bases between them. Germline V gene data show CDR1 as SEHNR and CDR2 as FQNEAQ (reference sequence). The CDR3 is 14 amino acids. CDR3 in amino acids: CASSVGLHTDTQYF. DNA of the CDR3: TGTGCCAGCAGCGTCGGACTACACACAGATACGCAGTATTTT.

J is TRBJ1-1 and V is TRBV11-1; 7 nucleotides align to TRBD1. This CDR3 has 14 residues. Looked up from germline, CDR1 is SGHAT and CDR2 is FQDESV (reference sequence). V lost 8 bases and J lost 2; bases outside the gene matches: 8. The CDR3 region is CASLRDRANTEAFF. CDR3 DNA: TGTGCCAGCCTCCGCGACAGGGCCAACACTGAAGCTTTCTTT.

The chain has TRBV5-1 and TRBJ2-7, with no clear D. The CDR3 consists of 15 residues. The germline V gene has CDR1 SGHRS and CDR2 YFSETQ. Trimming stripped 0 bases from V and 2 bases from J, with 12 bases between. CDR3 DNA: TGCGCCAGCAGCTTGGAAGGTAGCCCAGCCTACGAGCAGTACTTC. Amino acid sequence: CASSLEGSPAYEQYF.

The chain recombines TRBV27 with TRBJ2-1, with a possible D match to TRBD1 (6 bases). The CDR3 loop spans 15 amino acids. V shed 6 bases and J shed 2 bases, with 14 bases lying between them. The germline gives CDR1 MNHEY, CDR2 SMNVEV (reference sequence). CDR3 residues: CASSSGVGAYNEQFF. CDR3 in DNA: TGTGCCAGCAGCTCAGGGGTCGGGGCCTACAATGAGCAGTTCTTC.

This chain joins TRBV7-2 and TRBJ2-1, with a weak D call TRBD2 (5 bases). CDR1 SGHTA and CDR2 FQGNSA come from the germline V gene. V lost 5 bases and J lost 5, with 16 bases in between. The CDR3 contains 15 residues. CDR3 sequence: CASSPPAIANNEQFF. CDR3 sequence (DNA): TGTGCCAGCAGCCCCCCGGCCATAGCGAACAATGAGCAGTTCTTC.

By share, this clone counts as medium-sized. In DNA, the CDR3 is TGTGCCAGCAGTTTATCCCCCGACAGGGAAAACTATGGCTACACCTTC. It translates to CASSLSPDRENYGYTF. V gene TRBV27 combines with J gene TRBJ1-2, with 7 nucleotides matching TRBD1. The CDR3 is 16 residues long. In germline, CDR1 is MNHEY, CDR2 SMNVEV (reference sequence). Losses at the gene ends were 0 bases for V and 2 bases for J; bases not matched to a gene: 6.

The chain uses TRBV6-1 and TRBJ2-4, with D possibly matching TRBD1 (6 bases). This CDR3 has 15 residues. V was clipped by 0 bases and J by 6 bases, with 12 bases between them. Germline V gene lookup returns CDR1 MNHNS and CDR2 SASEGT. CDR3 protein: CASSEALDSGNIQYF. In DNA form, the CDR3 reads TGTGCCAGCAGTGAAGCCCTGGACAGTGGAAACATTCAGTACTTC.

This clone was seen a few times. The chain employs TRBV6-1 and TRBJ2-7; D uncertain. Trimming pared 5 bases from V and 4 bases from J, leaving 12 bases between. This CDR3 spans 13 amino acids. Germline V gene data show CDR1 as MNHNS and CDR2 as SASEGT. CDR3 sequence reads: CASSPRAGYEQYF. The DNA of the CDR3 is TGTGCCAGCAGTCCACGAGCAGGTTACGAGCAGTACTTC.

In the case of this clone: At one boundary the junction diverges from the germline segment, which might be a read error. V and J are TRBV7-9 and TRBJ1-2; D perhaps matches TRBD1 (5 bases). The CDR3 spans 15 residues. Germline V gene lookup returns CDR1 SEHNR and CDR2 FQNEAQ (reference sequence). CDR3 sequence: CASSLAVDITYGYTF. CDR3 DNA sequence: TGTGCCAGCAGCCTAGCCGTGGACATCACCTATGGCTACACCTTC.

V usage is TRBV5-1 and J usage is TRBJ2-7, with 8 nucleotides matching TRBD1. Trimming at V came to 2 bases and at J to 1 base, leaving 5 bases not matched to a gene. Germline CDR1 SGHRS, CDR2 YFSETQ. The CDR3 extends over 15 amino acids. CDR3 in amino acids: CASSFSTGGSYEQYF. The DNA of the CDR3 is TGCGCCAGCAGCTTTTCAACAGGGGGTTCCTACGAGCAGTACTTC. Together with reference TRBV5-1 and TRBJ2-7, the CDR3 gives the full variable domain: KAGVTQTPRYLIKTRGQQVTLSCSPISGHRSVSWYQQTPGQGLQFLFEYFSETQRNKGNFPGRFSGRQFSNSRSEMNVSTLELGDSALYLCASSFSTGGSYEQYFGPGTRLTVT.

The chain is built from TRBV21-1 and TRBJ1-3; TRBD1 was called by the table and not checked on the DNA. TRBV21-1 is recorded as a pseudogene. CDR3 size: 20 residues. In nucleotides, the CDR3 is TGTGCCAGCAGCAAAGTTAGGGACACACATACAGAAACCCTAACTGGCACCATATATTTT. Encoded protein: CASSKVRDTHTETLTGTIYF.

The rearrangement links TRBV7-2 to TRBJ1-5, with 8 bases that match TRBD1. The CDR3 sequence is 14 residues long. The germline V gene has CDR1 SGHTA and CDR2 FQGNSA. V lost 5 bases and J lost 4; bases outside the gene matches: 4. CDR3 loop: CASSLTGGNQPQHF. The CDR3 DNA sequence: TGTGCCAGCAGCCTCACAGGGGGAAATCAGCCCCAGCATTTT.

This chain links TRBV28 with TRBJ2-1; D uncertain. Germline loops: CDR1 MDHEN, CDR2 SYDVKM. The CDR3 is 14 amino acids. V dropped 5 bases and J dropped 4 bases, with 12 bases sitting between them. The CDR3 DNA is TGTGCCAGCAGTCCCAAGGGCCCATACAATGAGCAGTTCTTC. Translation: CASSPKGPYNEQFF.

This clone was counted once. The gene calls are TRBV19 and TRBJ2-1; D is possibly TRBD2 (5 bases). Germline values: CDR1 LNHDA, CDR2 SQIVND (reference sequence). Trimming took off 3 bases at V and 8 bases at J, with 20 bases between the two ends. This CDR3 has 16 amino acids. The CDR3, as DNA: TGTGCCAGTAGTATCGGTAGGGTGGCGGGTTTGGATGAGCAGTTCTTC. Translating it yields CASSIGRVAGLDEQFF.

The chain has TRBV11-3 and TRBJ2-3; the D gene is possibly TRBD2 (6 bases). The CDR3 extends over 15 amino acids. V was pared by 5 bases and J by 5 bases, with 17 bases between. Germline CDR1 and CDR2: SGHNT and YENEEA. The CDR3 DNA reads TGTGCCAGCAGCGTGAGCGGGTATGAGGGAGATACGCAGTATTTT. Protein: CASSVSGYEGDTQYF. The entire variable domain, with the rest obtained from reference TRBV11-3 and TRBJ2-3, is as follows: EAGVVQSPRYKIIEKKQPVAFWCNPISGHNTLYWYLQNLGQGPELLIRYENEEAVDDSQLPKDRFSAERLKGVDSTLKIQPAELGDSAVYLCASSVSGYEGDTQYFGPGTRLTVL.

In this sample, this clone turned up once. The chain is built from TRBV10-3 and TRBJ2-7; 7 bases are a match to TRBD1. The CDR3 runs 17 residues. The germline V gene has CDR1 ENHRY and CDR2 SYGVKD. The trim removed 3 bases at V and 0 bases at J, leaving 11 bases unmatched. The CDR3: CAISELGETGSSYEQYF. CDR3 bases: TGTGCCATCAGTGAATTAGGTGAGACAGGGTCCTCCTACGAGCAGTACTTC.

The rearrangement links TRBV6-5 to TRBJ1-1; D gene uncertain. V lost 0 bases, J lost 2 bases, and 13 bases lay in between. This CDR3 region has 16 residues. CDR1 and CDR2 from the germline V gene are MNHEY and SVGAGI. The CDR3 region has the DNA TGTGCCAGCAGTTACTCGGCCAGTCGAGAAAACACTGAAGCTTTCTTT. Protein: CASSYSASRENTEAFF.

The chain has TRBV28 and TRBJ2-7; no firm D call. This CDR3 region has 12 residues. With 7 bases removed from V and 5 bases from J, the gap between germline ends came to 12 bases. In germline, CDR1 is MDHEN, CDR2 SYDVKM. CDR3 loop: CASTQRGNEQYF. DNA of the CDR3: TGTGCCAGCACTCAACGAGGAAACGAGCAGTACTTC.

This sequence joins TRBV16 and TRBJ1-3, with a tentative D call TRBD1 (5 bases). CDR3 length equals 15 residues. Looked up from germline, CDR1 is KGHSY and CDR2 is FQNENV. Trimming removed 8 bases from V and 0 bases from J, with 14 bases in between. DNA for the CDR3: TGTGCCAGCGGGCAAACAGGTGTCTCTGGAAACACCATATATTTT. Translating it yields CASGQTGVSGNTIYF. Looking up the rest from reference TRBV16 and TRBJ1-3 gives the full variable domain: GEEVAQTPKHLVRGEGQKAKLYCAPIKGHSYVFWYQQVLKNEFKFLISFQNENVFDETGMPKERFSAKCLPNSPCSLEIQATKLEDSAVYFCASGQTGVSGNTIYFGEGSWLTVV.

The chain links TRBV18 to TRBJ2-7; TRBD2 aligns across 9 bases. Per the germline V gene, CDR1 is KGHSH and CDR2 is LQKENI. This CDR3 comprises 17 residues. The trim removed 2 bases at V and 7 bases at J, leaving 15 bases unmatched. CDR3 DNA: TGTGCCAGCTCACCAGAGAGATTTGGCGGGAGGGCCGGGGAGCAGTACTTC. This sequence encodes CASSPERFGGRAGEQYF.

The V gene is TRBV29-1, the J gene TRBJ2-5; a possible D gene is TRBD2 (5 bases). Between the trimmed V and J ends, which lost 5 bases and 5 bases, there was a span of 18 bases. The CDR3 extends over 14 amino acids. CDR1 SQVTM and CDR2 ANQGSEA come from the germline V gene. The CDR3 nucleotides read TGCAGCGTTTCCTCGGGCCTAGCTCTGGAGACCCAGTACTTC. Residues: CSVSSGLALETQYF.

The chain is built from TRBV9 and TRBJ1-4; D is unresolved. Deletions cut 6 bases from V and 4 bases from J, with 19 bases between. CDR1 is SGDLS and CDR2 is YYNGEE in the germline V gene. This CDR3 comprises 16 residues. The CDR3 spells CASTSGPLPLNEKLFF. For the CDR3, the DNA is TGTGCCAGCACCTCTGGACCCTTACCTCTTAATGAAAAACTGTTTTTT.

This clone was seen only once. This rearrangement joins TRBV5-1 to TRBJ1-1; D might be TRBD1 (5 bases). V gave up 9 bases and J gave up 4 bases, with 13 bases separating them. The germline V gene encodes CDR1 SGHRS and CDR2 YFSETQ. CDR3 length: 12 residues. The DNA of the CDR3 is TGCGCCAACTCTGGTGGGACCACTGAAGCTTTCTTT. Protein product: CANSGGTTEAFF.

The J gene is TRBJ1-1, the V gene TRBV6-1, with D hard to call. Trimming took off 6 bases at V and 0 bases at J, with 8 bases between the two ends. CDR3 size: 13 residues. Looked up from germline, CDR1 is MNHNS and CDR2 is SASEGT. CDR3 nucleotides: TGTGCCAGCAGAAGGGAATTGAACACTGAAGCTTTCTTT. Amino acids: CASRRELNTEAFF.